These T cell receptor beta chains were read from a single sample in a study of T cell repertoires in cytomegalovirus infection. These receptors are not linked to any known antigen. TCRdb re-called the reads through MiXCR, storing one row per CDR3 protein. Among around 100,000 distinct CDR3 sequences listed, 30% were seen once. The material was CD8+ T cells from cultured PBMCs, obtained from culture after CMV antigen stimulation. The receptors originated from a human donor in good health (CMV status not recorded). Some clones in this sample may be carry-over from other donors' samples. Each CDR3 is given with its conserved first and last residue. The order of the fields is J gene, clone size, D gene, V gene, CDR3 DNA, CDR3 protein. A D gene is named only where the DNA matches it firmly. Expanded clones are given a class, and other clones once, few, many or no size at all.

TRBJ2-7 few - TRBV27 TGTGCCAGCAGCCACCCAGGGGACGAGCAGTACTTC CASSHPGDEQYF
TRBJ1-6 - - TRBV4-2 TGTGCCAGCAGCCAAGATCTCCAGGGCGGGTCACCCCTCCACTTT CASSQDLQGGSPLHF
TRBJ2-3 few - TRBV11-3 TGTGCCAGCAGCTTCGGCGTAGGGGACACAGATACGCAGTATTTT CASSFGVGDTDTQYF
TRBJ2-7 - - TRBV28 TGTGCCAGCACGGGCAGGGGCACTTCCTACGAGCAGTACTTC CASTGRGTSYEQYF
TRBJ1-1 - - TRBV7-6 TGTGCCAGCAGCCAGGACAGGAACACTGAAGCTTTCTTT CASSQDRNTEAFF
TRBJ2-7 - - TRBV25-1 TGTGCCAGCAGTGAAGGATGGGGAACACTGTCCTACGAGCAGTACTTC CASSEGWGTLSYEQYF
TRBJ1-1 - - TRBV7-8 TGTGCCAGCAGCTTAGCGATCGGTCCAGGATCGAACACTGAAGCTTTCTTT CASSLAIGPGSNTEAFF
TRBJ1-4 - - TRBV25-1 TGTGCCAGCAGTGAAGGTTATGGGATTGAAAAACTGTTTTTT CASSEGYGIEKLFF
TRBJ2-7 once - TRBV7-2 TGTGCCAGCAGCATGGGCCTAAGGCCCTACGAGCAGTACTTC CASSMGLRPYEQYF
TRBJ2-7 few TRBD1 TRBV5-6 TGTGCCAGCAGCAATGGTCCCGGGACAGGGATCCGGCAGTACTTC CASSNGPGTGIRQYF
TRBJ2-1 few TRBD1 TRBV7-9 TGTGCCAGCAGCCATCGGGACAGACTCTACAATGAGCAGTTCTTC CASSHRDRLYNEQFF
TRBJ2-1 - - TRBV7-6 TGTGCCAGCAGCTTGGAGGTGGGGGGCCTCGCCTACAATGAGCAGTTCTTC CASSLEVGGLAYNEQFF
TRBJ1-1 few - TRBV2 TGTGCCAGCAGTTTCGTAGGGGTGGAAGCTTTCTTT CASSFVGVEAFF
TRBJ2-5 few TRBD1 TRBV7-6 TGTGCCAGCAGCTTAGGGGTCACAGGGGGTATACAAGAGACCCAGTACTTC CASSLGVTGGIQETQYF
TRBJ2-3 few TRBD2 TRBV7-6 TGTGCCAGCACCCCTGGCGGGGGGGCCGTAGATACGCAGTATTTT CASTPGGGAVDTQYF
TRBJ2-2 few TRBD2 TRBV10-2 TGCGCCAGCTTGACTAGCGGGGGGGCAGTCACCGGGGAGCTGTTTTTT CASLTSGGAVTGELFF
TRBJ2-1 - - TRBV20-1 TGCAGTGCTCCTGACTATCCGGGGTACAATGAGCAGTTCTTC CSAPDYPGYNEQFF
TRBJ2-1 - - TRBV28 TGTGCCAGCAGTCGAGATTCTACAAACGATGAGCAGTTCTTC CASSRDSTNDEQFF
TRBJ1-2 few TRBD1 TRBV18 TGTGCCAGCTCACCCCGCGGGACAGGGGAGGCTGATGGCTACACCTTC CASSPRGTGEADGYTF
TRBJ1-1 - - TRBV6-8 TGTGCCAGCAGTTTTGGACGGGGGGGGGACACTGAAGCTTTCTTT CASSFGRGGDTEAFF
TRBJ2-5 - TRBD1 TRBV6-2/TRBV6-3 TGTGCCAGCAGTCCCTGGACAGGGGGCGAGACCCAGTACTTC CASSPWTGGETQYF
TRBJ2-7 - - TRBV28 TGTGCCAGCAGGTGGACAGCGAGCTCCTACGAGCAGTACTTC CASRWTASSYEQYF
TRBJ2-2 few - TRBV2 TGTGCCAGCATCCCTACAGGGTTTACCGGGGAGCTGTTTTTT CASIPTGFTGELFF
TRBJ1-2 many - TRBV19 TGTGCCAGTAGCCCCGGTCCTACCTATGGCTACACCTTC CASSPGPTYGYTF
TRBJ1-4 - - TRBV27 TGTGCCAGCAGTTTGTCAGGGACTCAAAAACTGTTTTTT CASSLSGTQKLFF
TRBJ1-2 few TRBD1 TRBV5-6 TGTGCCAGCAGGTCCGGGACAGCGGTCTATGGCTACACCTTC CASRSGTAVYGYTF
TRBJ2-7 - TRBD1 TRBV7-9 TGTGCCTGCAGGGCCGGGACAGGCGCGGAGCAGTACTTC CACRAGTGAEQYF
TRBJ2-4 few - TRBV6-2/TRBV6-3 TGTGCCAGCAGCTCCGCAGTGCAGGCAGAAAACATTCAGTACTTC CASSSAVQAENIQYF
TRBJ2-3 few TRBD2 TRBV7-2 TGTGCCAGCAGCTTAGTGGGGTGGACTAGCGGGGGGGCCTTTGCAGATACGCAGTATTTT CASSLVGWTSGGAFADTQYF
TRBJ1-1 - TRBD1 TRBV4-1 TGCGCCAGCAGCCCTGGACAGGGCCGGATGAACACTGAAGCTTTCTTT CASSPGQGRMNTEAFF
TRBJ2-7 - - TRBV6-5 TGTGCCAGCAGTTACTCGAGCGCGACGGCGTCTCCCCCTATATGTTTC CASSYSSATASPPICF
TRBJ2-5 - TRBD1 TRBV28 TGTGCCAGCAGCTCCGGCTACAGGGGGCGTGGGGAGACCCAGTACTTC CASSSGYRGRGETQYF
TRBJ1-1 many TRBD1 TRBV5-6 TGTGCCAGCAGCCGGAAGATGACAGGGGGCTTGAACACTGAAGCTTTCTTT CASSRKMTGGLNTEAFF
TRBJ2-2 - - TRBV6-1 TGTGCCAGCAGTGCGTACGGGGGAAGGGTCACCGGGGAGCTGTTTTTT CASSAYGGRVTGELFF
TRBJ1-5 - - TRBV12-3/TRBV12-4 TGTGCCAGCAGTTTGATTGGGGATCAGCCCCAGCATTTT CASSLIGDQPQHF
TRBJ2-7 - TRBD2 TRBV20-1 TGCAGTGCTAGACTGGCTAGCGGCTACGAGCAGTACTTC CSARLASGYEQYF
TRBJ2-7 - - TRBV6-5 TGTGCCAGCAGTAATTCTACCGCGCAGTACTTC CASSNSTAQYF
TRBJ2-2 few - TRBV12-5 TGTGCTAGTGGTTACGGCACCGGGGAGCTGTTTTTT CASGYGTGELFF
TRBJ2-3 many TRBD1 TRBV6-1 TGTGCCAGCAGCTTAGCTTGGACAGGTATCACAGATACGCAGTATTTT CASSLAWTGITDTQYF
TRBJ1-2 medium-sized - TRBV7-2 TGTGCCAGCAGCTTTCTTGCGGGCACCTGGGGGGGCTACACCTTC CASSFLAGTWGGYTF
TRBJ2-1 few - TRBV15 TGTGCCACGTCACGGGGAGTTTCCTACAATGAGCAGTTCTTC CATSRGVSYNEQFF
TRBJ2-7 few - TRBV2 TGTGCCAGCAGGAGCCTGGAGGGGACAAGCGAGCAGTACTTC CASRSLEGTSEQYF
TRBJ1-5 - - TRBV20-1 TGCAGTGCTAGAGAGGGGGTTCCATTAATCAATCAGCCCCAGCATTTT CSAREGVPLINQPQHF
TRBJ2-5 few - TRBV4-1 TGCGCCAGCAGCCAAGATGGGTCGAGGGGAGAGACCCAGTACTTC CASSQDGSRGETQYF
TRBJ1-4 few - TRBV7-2 TGTGCCAGCAGCCCAACAGGGAATCGGGATGAAAAACTGTTTTTT CASSPTGNRDEKLFF
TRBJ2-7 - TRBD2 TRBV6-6 TGTGCCAGCAGTTACTCGAGGTTAAGCGGGGGCCCTTTAGAGCAGTACTTC CASSYSRLSGGPLEQYF
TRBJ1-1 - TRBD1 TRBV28 TGTGCCAGCAGCCGGGACAGTTATGGTTCTGAAGCTTTCTTT CASSRDSYGSEAFF
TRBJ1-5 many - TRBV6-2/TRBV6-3 TGTGCCAGCAGGAGCTCCGGGATCAATCAGCCCCAGCATTTT CASRSSGINQPQHF
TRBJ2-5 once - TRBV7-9 TGTGCCAGCACCGACGCCGAATCAGACCAAGAGACCCAGTACTTC CASTDAESDQETQYF
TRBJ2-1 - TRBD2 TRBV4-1 TGCGCCAGCAGCCTAGCGGGGGTCGACAATGAGCAGTTCTTC CASSLAGVDNEQFF
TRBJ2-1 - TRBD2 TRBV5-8 TGTGCCAGCAGCTTTCTCGGCGGGGGGGTAGGCAATGAGCAGTTCTTC CASSFLGGGVGNEQFF
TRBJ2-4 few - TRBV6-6 TGTGCCAGCAGTTACCTTCTTACCCGACAGGAGATAGCCAAAAACATTCAGTACTTC CASSYLLTRQEIAKNIQYF
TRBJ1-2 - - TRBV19 TGTGCCAGTAGTCCCCGGGACGGTCGTAACGGCTATGGCTACACCTTC CASSPRDGRNGYGYTF
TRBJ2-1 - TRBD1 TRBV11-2 TGTGCCAGCAGCTCCATAGGGGGCGCGGACAATGAGCAGTTCTTC CASSSIGGADNEQFF
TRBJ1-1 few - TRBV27 TGTGCCAGCAGTCCGTCAGGACACACTGAAGCTTTCTTT CASSPSGHTEAFF